The source of this TCR beta chain is a study of blood T cell repertoires in COVID-19. Study-wide context: PBMCs, B-cell-depleted T cells, or T cells provided the cDNA or gDNA that made up the material.

Those enrolled, adults aged about 18 to 89 years, came from roughly 22 US areas. In the authors' methods: Amplification of reference gene primers provided the estimated nucleated cell counts. Produced via immunoSEQ multiplex PCR; TCRdb's table is partial and in-frame only. The V and J calls and clone size are taken from that table; D and trimming were inferred from the DNA. Among around 230,000 clones listed, approximately 86% were seen once. Deletions cut 5 bases from V and 5 bases from J, with 13 bases between. This CDR3 region has 14 residues. CDR1 is MDHEN and CDR2 is SYDVKM in the germline V gene.

Sequencing was carried out using PBMCs or T cells enriched from blood (not recorded which). The TCR originated in a woman aged 40 to 50 with acute COVID-19. The chain has TRBV28 and TRBJ2-1; D possibly corresponds to TRBD1 (5 bases). The CDR3 sequence is CASSLLTEDNEQFF. DNA for the CDR3: TGTGCCAGCAGTCTGTTGACAGAAGACAATGAGCAGTTCTTC.